This entry concerns a single TCR beta chain. The antigen remains unidentified. This CDR3 has 16 amino acids. V was pared by 4 bases and J by 3 bases, with 18 bases between. Germline CDR1 reads MDHEN; CDR2 reads SYDVKM. The sample belongs to a study of OX40 agonist ivuxolimab in advanced cancers. Whole-study results and caveats: Clonal expansion among partial responders at 0.1-3.0 mg/kg ranked near the lowest.

The method was immunoSEQ multiplex PCR; TCRdb's version includes in-frame clones alone and lacks a portion of them. This table holds 70,000 to 90,000 clones, about 89% found once. Samples were taken at baseline and on day 1 of cycles 4 and 7. The sequences come from CD4+ or CD8+ T cells sorted from blood, collected in a trial of the OX40 agonist ivuxolimab. This rearrangement joins TRBV28 to TRBJ2-5, with D possibly TRBD2 on 7 matching bases. The receptor's source is an adult with an advanced solid tumor such as melanoma, head and neck, liver or kidney cancer. The CDR3 spells CASSWGGPNPKETQYF. CDR3 in DNA: TGTGCCAGCAGTTGGGGGGGGCCGAACCCGAAAGAGACCCAGTACTTC.